This TCR beta chain was captured by sequencing in a study of PD-1 blockade in classical Hodgkin lymphoma. Profiling relied on immunoSEQ multiplex PCR, and the TCRdb table lists in-frame clones only, not all of them. The table has some 70,000 clones, about 94% seen once; the top ten hold over 2.5%. Time point meaning: newly diagnosed, previously untreated cHL patient sample. Comparator PBMCs were from newly diagnosed, untreated classical Hodgkin lymphoma. Findings and caveats of the study: Reports indicated that newly diagnosed patients had lower baseline TCR diversity than healthy donors did. The authors have not defined what causes the repertoire differences, possibly disease activity or prior therapy.

Germline loops: CDR1 SEHNR, CDR2 FQNEAQ (reference sequence). CDR3 length: 16 amino acids. The ends were cut back, 5 bases at V and 0 bases at J, with 13 bases in the middle. In the case of this clone: Its antigen is undetermined.

This chain links TRBV7-9 with TRBJ2-2, with D possibly TRBD2 on 6 matching bases. The receptor comes from a human donor with classical Hodgkin lymphoma. Sequencing was performed on peripheral blood mononuclear cells (PBMCs). The CDR3 sequence is CASSPLIAANTGELFF. The CDR3 region has the DNA TGTGCCAGCAGCCCGTTAATAGCGGCGAACACCGGGGAGCTGTTTTTT.